This TCR beta chain was profiled in a study of identical twins listed by TCRdb under 2016. About the study as a whole: TCR alpha and beta repertoires from monozygotic twins, unrelated adults of various ages and cord blood were deep-sequenced to test whether fetal clonotypes persist. To rule out contamination, the twin experiments were replicated at different times with different library preparation protocols. Summary of the overall study and its limitations: Invariant T cells such as MAIT and iNKT could partly confound zero-insertion analyses, although diverse VJ usage argued against such confounding for most clonotypes. The excess sharing between twins in beta out-of-frame sequences was weaker because fewer shared sequences reduced the signal-to-noise ratio. Compared with coincidental sharing between unrelated individuals, out-of-frame TCR alpha sequences shared between twins had an excess of sequences with low generation probability. In monozygotic twins, recombination models systematically underestimated out-of-frame TCR alpha sharing, but the models matched the sharing seen between unrelated individuals. Because the same donors could not be followed over many years, the conclusions depended on cross-sectional statistical analysis. Fewer insertions were carried by abundant cord blood beta clonotypes; a weaker similar trend was observed in young adult naive repertoires, while no such trend was observed in memory repertoires.

The CDR3 numbers 14 residues from cysteine through phenylalanine. Only the CDR3 region is kept as DNA, spanning 42 bases read in frame from base 1. Trimming takes 6 bases off V and 3 bases off J; junction bases not matched to a gene: 8. CDR1 DFQATT and CDR2 SNEGSKA are derived from the germline V gene (reference sequence). Only healthy Caucasian donors were included. Three unrelated non-twin adults were additionally sequenced: a male aged 18 to 30, a male aged 50 to 60 and a female aged 50 to 60. Miltenyi CD45RO+ enrichment and human naive T-cell isolation kits were used to isolate memory (CD45RO+) and naive T cells from PBMC. Library method: 5' RACE. Sequenced on an Illumina HiSeq 2000. A universal primer binding site was added through template switching, and the final cDNA carried a unique molecular identifier so that TCR cDNA molecules could be counted accurately. Specific primers in the conserved constant-segment region were used to synthesize first-strand cDNA for TCR alpha and beta chains. To control for contamination, every cDNA library carried two barcodes: a SMART-Mk sample barcode plus Illumina barcodes. TruSeq adapter sequences and Illumina sample barcodes were added in two successive PCR steps. The Illumina HiSeq platform was used with custom primers to sequence TCR alpha and beta cDNA libraries. The study's processing was this. Unique molecular identifiers were extracted from raw reads with MiGEC, and CDR3 positions were determined with MiXCR. Recombination models were inferred per individual with the repgenHMM and IGoR tools using an EM algorithm. The tcR package in R was used for shared clonotype analysis, with sharing normalized by the product of cloneset sizes. To study raw recombination free of thymic and clonal selection effects, out-of-frame nonproductive sequences were analyzed. Clones were called with MiXCR by TCRdb after fastp trimmed the public reads at Q25, and only in-frame beta chains were retained. Rows are unified per CDR3 protein, each entry keeping the most common DNA and genes. The authors' filters were not applied to this entry. The sample contains 420,000 or so distinct CDR3 sequences, about a fifth of them found a single time. The ten largest clones take up 12% of the sample.

This clonotype was observed a few times. Its target antigen remains unknown. The record has no base qualities; no much larger clone is one base away. This receptor was obtained from a man between 45 and 60 years old in good health. The chain was built from TRBV20-1 and TRBJ2-3; TRBD2 matches 8 bases in the middle. Sequenced material: naive T cells sorted from blood. The cell subset or site label here, explained by the study, means: cells isolated with a human naive T-cell isolation kit. The nucleotides are TGCAGTGCACCTAGACTAGCGAGGACAGATACGCAGTATTTT. The resulting protein is CSAPRLARTDTQYF.